Sequencing of this T cell receptor (beta chain) was carried out in a study of control samples from healthy donors and cancer patients. Measured with immunoSEQ multiplex PCR; TCRdb has only the in-frame clones, and not every one. The sample lists around 96,000 clones; over 85% were seen once. CDR1 and CDR2 from the germline V gene are MNHEY and SMNVEV (reference sequence). CDR3 length: 12 residues. The ends lost 9 bases at V and 6 bases at J; junction bases unmatched: 4. V gene TRBV27 combines with J gene TRBJ1-5; the match to TRBD1 covers 8 bases. The TCR comes from a man younger than 30 in good health. What was sequenced was blood. The CDR3 nucleotides are TGTGCCAGTAGGACAGGGTTTCAGCCCCAGCATTTT. As protein: CASRTGFQPQHF.